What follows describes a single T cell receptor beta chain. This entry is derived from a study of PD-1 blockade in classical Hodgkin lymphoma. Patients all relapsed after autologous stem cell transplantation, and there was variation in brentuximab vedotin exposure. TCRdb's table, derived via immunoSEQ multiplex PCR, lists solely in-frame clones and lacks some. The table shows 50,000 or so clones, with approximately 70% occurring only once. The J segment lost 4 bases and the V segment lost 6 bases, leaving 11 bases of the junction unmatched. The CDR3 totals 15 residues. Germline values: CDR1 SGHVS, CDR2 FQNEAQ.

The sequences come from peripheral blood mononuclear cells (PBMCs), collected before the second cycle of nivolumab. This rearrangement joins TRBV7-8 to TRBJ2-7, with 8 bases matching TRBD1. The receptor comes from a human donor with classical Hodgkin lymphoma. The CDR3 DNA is TGTGCCAGCAGACTCGACAGGGGCCATCTTTACGAGCAGTACTTC. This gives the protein CASRLDRGHLYEQYF.